These 8 T cell receptor beta chains were sequenced from one sample in a study of Ad26.COV2.S vaccination and SARS-CoV-2 variants. Sequencing was performed with immunoSEQ multiplex PCR; in TCRdb, only in-frame clones are kept and a portion is missing. The sample records roughly 92,000 clones, more than 70% being singletons. Sequenced material: peripheral blood, taken after recovery from COVID-19. These receptors were taken from a human donor who had recovered from COVID-19.

The rearrangement links TRBV7-2 to TRBJ1-2; a possible D gene is TRBD1 (5 bases). Germline CDR1 is SGHTA and CDR2 is FQGNSA. The CDR3 has 14 residues. V was pared by 5 bases and J by 6 bases, with 16 bases between. The chain's CDR3 is CASSPEGQGHGYTF. For the CDR3, the DNA is TGTGCCAGCAGCCCCGAGGGGCAGGGACATGGCTACACCTTC.

This clone has a single count. The chain employs TRBV12-3 or TRBV12-4 and TRBJ2-1; 10 nucleotides align to TRBD2. V shed 6 bases, J shed 9 bases, and the junction held 5 bases outside the gene matches. The CDR3 spans 13 residues. This CDR3 is CASSSSGGSEQFF. For the CDR3, the DNA is TGTGCCAGCAGCAGTAGCGGGGGGAGTGAGCAGTTCTTC.

The chain has TRBV2 and TRBJ2-1; 11 nucleotides agree with TRBD2. This CDR3 comprises 14 residues. V trimming: 7 bases; J trimming: 9 bases; junction bases outside the gene matches: 8. Germline loops: CDR1 SNHLY, CDR2 FYNNEI. The CDR3 DNA sequence: TGTGCCAGCATTAGCGGGAGGGCTGTGGGTGAGCAGTTCTTC. Translated: CASISGRAVGEQFF.

V gene TRBV7-3 combines with J gene TRBJ1-1; D remains ambiguous. Trimming took off 2 bases at V and 1 base at J, with 11 bases between the two ends. Germline lookup yields CDR1 SGHTA and CDR2 FQGTGA. The CDR3 spans 15 residues. Here the CDR3 DNA reads TGTGCCAGCAGCTTATATTCCGGTCCGAACACTGAAGCTTTCTTT. This encodes CASSLYSGPNTEAFF.

The chain employs TRBV12-5 and TRBJ2-7; D is unclear. Germline V lookup: CDR1 LGHNT, CDR2 FRNRAP. This CDR3 contains 12 residues. Between the trimmed V and J ends, which lost 8 bases and 0 bases, there was a span of 8 bases. The DNA of the CDR3 is TGTGCTAGTCGGAGTAGCTCCTACGAGCAGTACTTC. Protein product: CASRSSSYEQYF.

The rearrangement links TRBV28 to TRBJ2-2; TRBD2 matches 7 bases. The CDR3 loop spans 16 amino acids. J was trimmed by 6 bases and V by 3 bases; bases with no gene match: 10. CDR1 is MDHEN and CDR2 is SYDVKM in the germline V gene. In DNA, the CDR3 is TGTGCCAGCAGTTTCCAGGGAGGGTCGCGGGCCGGGGAGCTGTTTTTT. Translation: CASSFQGGSRAGELFF.

The chain recombines TRBV11-2 with TRBJ1-2; TRBD1 is a possible D gene (5 bases). Germline CDR1 SGHAT, CDR2 FQNNGV. The CDR3 has 16 residues. Trimming removed 1 base at V and 4 bases at J, with 16 bases between. The CDR3 spells CASSLAWGGVGYGYTF. As DNA, the CDR3 is TGTGCCAGCAGCTTAGCCTGGGGAGGGGTAGGCTATGGCTACACCTTC.

This clone has just one count. Other DNA sequences within the sample encode an identical CDR3. The rearrangement uses TRBV7-2 and TRBJ1-1; D is unclear. Germline loops: CDR1 SGHTA, CDR2 FQGNSA. CDR3 length equals 13 residues. Trimming took 3 bases from V and 0 from J, leaving 5 bases between them. CDR3 in amino acids: CASSFSVNTEAFF. CDR3 sequence (DNA): TGTGCCAGCAGCTTTTCCGTGAACACTGAAGCTTTCTTT.